One and the same sample provided the 27 T cell receptor beta chains below, sequenced in a study of spatial heterogeneity in lung cancer. TCRdb re-analysed the 5' RACE reads in MiXCR, keeping a single row per CDR3 protein. Altogether tens of thousands of distinct CDR3 sequences are present, approximately 7% being singletons, with the ten largest covering 13% to 15%. As for time point: sample taken at primary tumor resection. The source material was PBMCs, sampled at surgery. These TCRs come from a male donor with early-stage non-small cell lung cancer.

This clonotype was seen repeatedly, ten times or more. The rearrangement joins TRBV19 to TRBJ2-1; D unresolved. Germline lookup yields CDR1 LNHDA and CDR2 SQIVND (reference sequence). Between the trimmed V and J ends, which lost 4 bases and 8 bases, there was a span of 18 bases. This CDR3 comprises 15 residues. The CDR3 coding sequence is TGTGCCAGTAGTAAAGGGTGGGCCCGAAACGATGAGCAGTTCTTC. Amino acids: CASSKGWARNDEQFF. Variable domain in full (rest from reference TRBV19 and TRBJ2-1): DGGITQSPKYLFRKEGQNVTLSCEQNLNHDAMYWYRQDPGQGLRLIYYSQIVNDFQKGDIAEGYSVSREKKESFPLTVTSAQKNPTAFYLCASSKGWARNDEQFFGPGTRLTVL.

The chain couples TRBV29-1 to TRBJ1-1; possible D gene TRBD1, 6 bases. There are 13 residues in the CDR3. CDR1 and CDR2 (germline): SQVTM, ANQGSEA. V lost 6 bases and J 5 bases, leaving 16 bases between the germline ends. DNA for the CDR3: TGCAGCGTGTACCTCAGGGGAGGGACTGAAGCTTTCTTT. Protein product: CSVYLRGGTEAFF.

This clonotype has at least ten counts. The genes are TRBV3-1 and TRBJ2-3; 12 bases fit TRBD2. CDR1 LGHDT and CDR2 YNNKEL come from the germline V gene (reference sequence). The junction had 16 bases not matched to a gene; V was cut back by 1 base and J by 5 bases. The CDR3 is made up of 20 amino acids. In DNA form, the CDR3 reads TGTGCCAGCAGCCAAGTAACCACGGGACTAGCGGGTTCGACGAAAGATACGCAGTATTTT. Translated: CASSQVTTGLAGSTKDTQYF.

This clonotype has at least ten counts. The chain recombines TRBV21-1 with TRBJ2-7; the D call of TRBD1 is as the table states it, not checked on the DNA. TRBV21-1 is described as a pseudogene. There are 17 residues in the CDR3. The CDR3 DNA sequence: TGTGCCAGCAGCAAGAGGTCAGGGGCCCCAGATGCCTACGAGCAGTACGTC. This translates into CASSKRSGAPDAYEQYV.

This clonotype was observed a few times. The V call is TRBV12-3 or TRBV12-4, the J call TRBJ2-2; D is ambiguous. Trimming removed 3 bases at V and 1 base at J, with 6 bases between. This CDR3 has 14 residues. The CDR3 DNA is TGTGCCAGCAGTTTCGGATTGAACACCGGGGAGCTGTTTTTT. Translating it yields CASSFGLNTGELFF.

The chain employs TRBV20-1 and TRBJ2-7, with 7 bases matching TRBD2. V was pared by 3 bases and J by 3 bases, with 5 bases of the junction left unmatched. The CDR3 covers 13 residues. CDR1 DFQATT and CDR2 SNEGSKA come from the germline V gene (reference sequence). The CDR3 loop reads CSARGAGDYEQYF. As DNA, the CDR3 is TGCAGTGCTAGGGGCGCGGGGGACTACGAGCAGTACTTC.

V and J are TRBV6-5 and TRBJ2-5; possible D gene TRBD2, 5 bases. CDR3 size: 14 residues. The germline CDR1 and CDR2 sequences are MNHEY and SVGAGI. V was cut by 2 bases and J by 5 bases, with 12 bases left in between. The CDR3 here is CASSYILAPETQYF. The CDR3 region has the DNA TGTGCCAGCAGTTACATCCTAGCCCCGGAGACCCAGTACTTC.

The table lists this clonotype with many counts. The V gene is TRBV3-1, the J gene TRBJ2-1; 8 nucleotides align to TRBD1. J lost 3 bases, V lost 6 bases, and 7 bases had no gene match. This CDR3 is 15 amino acids long. The germline V gene has CDR1 LGHDT and CDR2 YNNKEL (reference sequence). The CDR3 coding sequence is TGTGCCAGCAGTCTAGAAGGACAGGGCTACAATGAGCAGTTCTTC. It specifies CASSLEGQGYNEQFF.

This clonotype was seen a few times. The CDR3 nucleotides read TGCAGTGCTACGACCGGGACTAGCGCCCAAAATGAGCAGTTCTTC. Translating it yields CSATTGTSAQNEQFF. The chain joins TRBV20-1 to TRBJ2-1; the match to TRBD2 covers 10 bases. The CDR3 covers 15 residues. The V gene end was trimmed by 4 bases and the J gene end by 7 bases; junction bases not matched to a gene: 10. Per germline, CDR1 DFQATT and CDR2 SNEGSKA (reference sequence).

This clonotype appeared many times. This chain connects TRBV29-1 to TRBJ2-6; TRBD2 matches at 7 bases. Germline CDR1 SQVTM, CDR2 ANQGSEA. V lost 4 bases to trimming and J lost 3 bases; unmatched junction nucleotides: 3. The CDR3 contains 14 residues. CDR3 in amino acids: CSVGGGSGANVLTF. The DNA for the CDR3 is TGCAGCGTTGGCGGGGGTAGTGGGGCCAACGTCCTGACTTTC. Looking up the rest from reference TRBV29-1 and TRBJ2-6 gives the full variable domain: SAVISQKPSRDICQRGTSLTIQCQVDSQVTMMFWYRQQPGQSLTLIATANQGSEATYESGFVIDKFPISRPNLTFSTLTVSNMSPEDSSIYLCSVGGGSGANVLTFGAGSRLTVL.

This clonotype has a count of ten or more. The CDR3: CASSQDLGGGNEQYF. Written as DNA, the CDR3 is TGTGCCAGCAGCCAAGATCTAGGGGGTGGCAACGAGCAGTACTTC. The J gene is TRBJ2-7, the V gene TRBV4-2, with a possible D match to TRBD1 (6 bases). Germline V gives CDR1 LGHNA, CDR2 YNFKEQ. V was cut by 0 bases and J by 5 bases, with 14 bases left in between. The CDR3 is made up of 15 amino acids.

This chain joins TRBV13 and TRBJ1-1; no reliable D call. Germline CDR1 PRHDT, CDR2 FYEKMQ (reference sequence). CDR3 length: 15 amino acids. Between the trimmed V and J ends, which lost 5 bases and 1 base, there was a span of 14 bases. CDR3 region: CASSPPAWTNTEAFF. In DNA form, the CDR3 reads TGTGCCAGCAGCCCTCCCGCATGGACGAACACTGAAGCTTTCTTT.

By proportion, this clonotype is medium-sized (0.01 to 0.1%). The rearrangement joins TRBV7-6 to TRBJ1-5; D not certain. V was pared by 5 bases and J by 0 bases, with 11 bases between. This CDR3 contains 15 residues. Germline V gene data show CDR1 as SGHVS and CDR2 as FNYEAQ. The CDR3, as DNA: TGTGCCAGCAGCCCATTTCAAAATAGCAATCAGCCCCAGCATTTT. Its protein is CASSPFQNSNQPQHF.

This clonotype was found a few times. This chain connects TRBV2 to TRBJ2-3, with 13 bases identical to TRBD2. The germline gives CDR1 SNHLY, CDR2 FYNNEI. The length of the CDR3 is 16 residues. V dropped 7 bases and J dropped 1; count of bases not matched to a gene: 5. The CDR3 here is CASNPGLAGGTDTQYF. The CDR3 region has the DNA TGTGCCAGCAACCCAGGACTAGCGGGAGGCACAGATACGCAGTATTTT. Supplemented by reference TRBV2 and TRBJ2-3, the full variable domain reads EPEVTQTPSHQVTQMGQEVILRCVPISNHLYFYWYRQILGQKVEFLVSFYNNEISEKSEIFDDQFSVERPDGSNFTLKIRSTKLEDSAMYFCASNPGLAGGTDTQYFGPGTRLTVL.

This rearrangement joins TRBV27 to TRBJ2-7, with 8 nucleotides matching TRBD1. Germline lookup yields CDR1 MNHEY and CDR2 SMNVEV (reference sequence). The CDR3 length is 15 residues. The trim removed 5 bases at V and 2 bases at J, leaving 8 bases unmatched. The CDR3 is CASSREQGGAYEQYF. The CDR3 DNA follows: TGTGCCAGCAGTCGAGAACAGGGGGGCGCCTACGAGCAGTACTTC.

The sample holds many counts of this clonotype. V is TRBV28 and J is TRBJ2-1, with D unresolved. Germline CDR1 and CDR2: MDHEN and SYDVKM. V lost 6 bases, J lost 7 bases, and 16 bases lay in between. The CDR3 totals 14 residues. The CDR3 loop is CASRNIRALNEQFF. In nucleotides, the CDR3 is TGTGCCAGCAGAAACATACGGGCCCTGAATGAGCAGTTCTTC.

This clonotype was counted only a few times. The V call is TRBV24-1, the J call TRBJ2-1, with a weak D call TRBD1 (6 bases). The V gene's germline CDR1 is KGHDR and CDR2 SFDVKD. CDR3 length: 15 residues. V was cut by 4 bases and J by 6 bases, with 15 bases left in between. The CDR3 DNA reads as TGTGCCACCAGTGACGCCGGCACAGGGATCAATGAGCAGTTCTTC. This sequence encodes CATSDAGTGINEQFF.

This clonotype was counted only a few times. This chain links TRBV4-1 with TRBJ2-3; 9 bases agree with TRBD1. The ends lost 4 bases at V and 0 bases at J; junction bases unmatched: 8. Germline lookup yields CDR1 MGHRA and CDR2 YSYEKL. CDR3 length: 17 residues. The DNA for the CDR3 is TGCGCCAGCAGCCGGGGACAGGGAGAATCTAGCACAGATACGCAGTATTTT. Amino acid sequence: CASSRGQGESSTDTQYF.

There are many counts of this clonotype. The chain carries TRBV10-3 and TRBJ2-3; 11 bases align to TRBD2. V trimming: 7 bases; J trimming: 6 bases; junction bases outside the gene matches: 9. CDR1 and CDR2 (germline): ENHRY, SYGVKD. CDR3 length: 15 residues. Written as DNA, the CDR3 is TGTGCCATCACTGATAGCGGGAGGGCCGCCGATACGCAGTATTTT. Translation: CAITDSGRAADTQYF.

In this sample, this clonotype turned up once. The chain uses TRBV12-3 or TRBV12-4 and TRBJ2-2, with D perhaps TRBD1 (5 bases). The CDR3 consists of 14 residues. V gave up 2 bases and J gave up 6 bases, with 10 bases separating them. The DNA for the CDR3 is TGTGCCAGCAGTTTAAGGGGCCCCGCCGGGGAGCTGTTTTTT. Its translation is CASSLRGPAGELFF.

The chain recombines TRBV18 with TRBJ2-3; no firm D call. Germline V gene lookup returns CDR1 KGHSH and CDR2 LQKENI. V was cut by 2 bases and J by 3 bases, with 6 bases left in between. The CDR3 has 13 residues. For the CDR3, the DNA is TGTGCCAGCTCACCAAGTATTACAGATACGCAGTATTTT. Translating it yields CASSPSITDTQYF.

This clonotype was seen only a few times. The CDR3 DNA reads as TGTGCCAGCAGTACCGGGCCTCGGGAGACCCAGTACTTC. Its translation is CASSTGPRETQYF. V and J are TRBV11-3 and TRBJ2-5, with unresolved D. Germline CDR1 SGHNT, CDR2 YENEEA. This CDR3 has 13 residues. V was trimmed by 6 bases and J by 5 bases, leaving 13 bases between them.

Ten or more counts support this clonotype. The rearrangement joins TRBV20-1 to TRBJ1-5, with 9 nucleotides matching TRBD1. The CDR3 has 14 amino acids. V shed 5 bases, J shed 2 bases, and the junction held 4 bases outside the gene matches. In germline, CDR1 is DFQATT, CDR2 SNEGSKA (reference sequence). CDR3 in amino acids: CSAHRTGGNQPQHF. In DNA, the CDR3 is TGCAGTGCTCATAGGACAGGGGGCAATCAGCCCCAGCATTTT.

This clonotype was found a few times. The rearrangement joins TRBV5-1 to TRBJ2-2; D may be TRBD2 (5 bases). Germline values: CDR1 SGHRS, CDR2 YFSETQ. The CDR3 loop spans 16 amino acids. V lost 5 bases to trimming and J lost 2 bases, with 16 bases between them. The CDR3 region is CASRYGGPGNTGELFF. DNA of the CDR3: TGCGCCAGCAGATATGGCGGACCGGGAAACACCGGGGAGCTGTTTTTT.

Ten or more counts support this clonotype. The chain is built from TRBV11-2 and TRBJ2-2; D gene ambiguous. CDR1 is SGHAT and CDR2 is FQNNGV in the germline V gene. Deletions cut 1 base from V and 7 bases from J, with 10 bases between. CDR3 length: 14 residues. As DNA, the CDR3 is TGTGCCAGCAGCTTAGTGGTGTCGGGCGGGGAGCTGTTTTTT. This encodes CASSLVVSGGELFF.

The V and J genes are TRBV6-1 and TRBJ2-5; a possible D gene is TRBD1 (6 bases). Germline-derived CDR1 and CDR2 are MNHNS and SASEGT. The CDR3 runs 16 residues. V was pared by 1 base and J by 5 bases, with 17 bases between. The CDR3 DNA follows: TGTGCCAGCAGTGAAGAACAGGGCCTAGTCTGGGAGACCCAGTACTTC. Protein sequence: CASSEEQGLVWETQYF.

At least ten counts were recorded for this clonotype. This chain links TRBV30 with TRBJ2-5; 8 nucleotides agree with TRBD1. The germline gives CDR1 GTSNPN, CDR2 SVGIG (reference sequence). The CDR3 is 13 residues long. After removal of 2 bases from V and 5 bases from J, the junction contained 4 bases not matched to a gene. CDR3 coding DNA: TGTGCCTGGAGTAACAGACAGGGGGAGACCCAGTACTTC. Amino acid sequence: CAWSNRQGETQYF.